Each of the 21 T cell receptor beta chains below was sequenced from the same sample in a study of T-cell memory formation after mild COVID-19. Via MiXCR, TCRdb re-called the 5' RACE reads, giving one row per CDR3 protein. This table holds 380,000 or so distinct CDR3 sequences, approximately 15% found once. The sample taken for sequencing was PBMCs or a T cell subset sorted from them (not recorded which). These receptor sequences come from a man aged 18 to 30 who had mild COVID-19 (a few samples of this study predate the infection). Cell type and time point are not known.

The CDR3 nucleotides read TGTGCCAGCAGTCCCCTGGGGGGCGGGGAGCAGTACTTC. It is translated as CASSPLGGGEQYF. The chain employs TRBV27 and TRBJ2-7; D could derive from TRBD1 or TRBD2 (6 bases each). This CDR3 region has 13 residues. V lost 5 bases and J 7 bases, leaving 15 bases between the germline ends. Germline lookup yields CDR1 MNHEY and CDR2 SMNVEV (reference sequence).

This clonotype was seen a few times. Sequence at one end of the junction differs from germline and may be a read error. The chain employs TRBV7-7 and TRBJ2-5; no clear D. This CDR3 spans 14 amino acids. In germline, CDR1 is SSHAT, CDR2 FNYEAQ (reference sequence). In nucleotides, the CDR3 is TGTGCTAGCAGCCCGAGTAGTGGTTGGGAGACCCAGTACTTC. Its protein is CASSPSSGWETQYF.

This chain uses TRBV25-1 with TRBJ1-1; TRBD1 is a possible D gene (5 bases). CDR3 length: 13 amino acids. Trimming cost V 7 bases and J 1 base, with 10 bases left between them. From germline, CDR1 is MGHDK and CDR2 SYGVNS. The CDR3 region is CASMGRTNTEAFF. CDR3 in DNA: TGTGCCAGCATGGGACGGACGAACACTGAAGCTTTCTTT.

In this sample, this clonotype turned up once. The chain has TRBV5-6 and TRBJ1-5; 7 bases agree with TRBD1. CDR1 and CDR2 from the germline V gene are SGHDT and YYEEEE. The V gene end was trimmed by 3 bases and the J gene end by 5 bases; junction bases not matched to a gene: 8. The CDR3 is 15 amino acids. CDR3 nucleotide sequence: TGTGCCAGCAGCTCGACTAACAGGGGTGATCAGCCCCAGCATTTT. Its translation: CASSSTNRGDQPQHF.

This sequence joins TRBV29-1 and TRBJ2-4; possibly TRBD1 for D (6 bases). The CDR3 consists of 15 residues. The V gene's germline CDR1 is SQVTM and CDR2 ANQGSEA. The V and J ends lost 0 bases and 8 bases respectively, with 17 bases between them. In DNA form, the CDR3 reads TGCAGCGTTGAAGAAGGGGGTCAGGTTTTGGACATTCAGTACTTC. This sequence encodes CSVEEGGQVLDIQYF.

The V and J genes are TRBV20-1 and TRBJ1-4; D is ambiguous. V dropped 1 base and J dropped 8 bases, with 17 bases sitting between them. The germline CDR1 and CDR2 sequences are DFQATT and SNEGSKA (reference sequence). The CDR3 runs to 15 residues. This CDR3 reads CSARAVRGAEEKLFF. The CDR3 coding sequence is TGCAGTGCTAGAGCCGTCCGGGGAGCGGAAGAAAAACTGTTTTTT.

A few counts support this clonotype. The CDR3 loop is CASSQGPSRREPLHF. Here the CDR3 DNA reads TGCGCCAGCAGCCAAGGGCCGTCCCGAAGAGAACCCCTCCACTTT. This chain joins TRBV4-3 and TRBJ1-6; no firm D call. V was shortened by 1 base and J by 12 bases, with 16 bases between the two germline ends. The CDR3 is 15 amino acids. Germline V lookup: CDR1 LGHNA, CDR2 YSLEER.

This chain uses TRBV12-3 or TRBV12-4 with TRBJ1-6; D not resolved. Trimming stripped 4 bases from V and 6 bases from J, with 7 bases between. The CDR3 sequence is 13 residues long. The CDR3 nucleotides are TGTGCCAGCAGTTGGGAAGTTAATTCACCCCTCCACTTT. Protein sequence: CASSWEVNSPLHF.

A few counts support this clonotype. The chain uses TRBV12-3 or TRBV12-4 and TRBJ2-7; 9 bases match TRBD1. Unmatched junction bases numbered 10, after V lost 5 bases and J lost 5 bases. The CDR3 is 15 residues long. CDR3 in amino acids: CASSPNRGRVDEQYF. The DNA of the CDR3 is TGTGCCAGCAGTCCTAACAGGGGGCGAGTCGACGAGCAGTACTTC.

This clonotype was counted between two and nine times. The chain couples TRBV12-3 or TRBV12-4 to TRBJ1-1; D is perhaps TRBD1 (5 bases). This CDR3 spans 17 amino acids. The V and J ends lost 1 base and 0 bases respectively, with 15 bases between them. In DNA form, the CDR3 reads TGTGCCAGCAGTTTAGTGCTGGGGGATGGGGTGAACACTGAAGCTTTCTTT. This codes for CASSLVLGDGVNTEAFF.

This chain connects TRBV6-1 to TRBJ1-2, with D perhaps TRBD1 (5 bases). Germline assignment: CDR1 MNHNS and CDR2 SASEGT. V was trimmed by 5 bases and J by 4 bases, leaving 23 bases between them. The CDR3 has 17 residues. The CDR3 bases are TGTGCCAGCAGTCAAAGCACGGCTCATGCCGGGACCTATGGCTACACCTTC. Protein sequence: CASSQSTAHAGTYGYTF.

This clonotype was seen a few times. V and J are TRBV12-3 or TRBV12-4 and TRBJ1-6; a weak D match, TRBD1 (6 bases). CDR3 length: 13 amino acids. The ends were cut back, 7 bases at V and 6 bases at J, with 10 bases in the middle. CDR3 in amino acids: CASTPGVNSPLHF. As DNA, the CDR3 is TGTGCCAGCACTCCAGGGGTTAATTCACCCCTCCACTTT.

The rearrangement joins TRBV20-1 to TRBJ2-1, with 13 bases identical to TRBD2. Germline CDR1 DFQATT, CDR2 SNEGSKA (reference sequence). V lost 1 base, J lost 7 bases, and 7 bases stayed unmatched. The CDR3 contains 16 residues. The CDR3 DNA reads as TGCAGTGCTAGAGTTCCGACTAGCGGGGGGAAAAATGAGCAGTTCTTC. Encoded protein: CSARVPTSGGKNEQFF.

This clonotype was recorded at least ten times. The genes are TRBV5-1 and TRBJ2-3; no clear D. Germline CDR1 is SGHRS and CDR2 is YFSETQ. CDR3 length: 15 residues. Trimming stripped 2 bases from V and 0 bases from J, with 10 bases between. The CDR3 spells CASSFDATSTDTQYF. CDR3 DNA: TGCGCCAGCAGCTTTGATGCAACCAGCACAGATACGCAGTATTTT.

The genes are TRBV28 and TRBJ2-3; the D call may be TRBD1 or TRBD2 (6 bases each). The germline CDR1 and CDR2 sequences are MDHEN and SYDVKM. Trimming removed 4 bases from V and 0 bases from J, with 17 bases in between. The CDR3 contains 17 residues. The CDR3 spells CASSSRRGRTSTDTQYF. The CDR3 nucleotides are TGTGCCAGCAGTTCCCGTCGGGGGCGGACTAGCACAGATACGCAGTATTTT. The full variable domain, its missing parts supplied by reference TRBV28 and TRBJ2-3, is DVKVTQSSRYLVKRTGEKVFLECVQDMDHENMFWYRQDPGLGLRLIYFSYDVKMKEKGDIPEGYSVSREKKERFSLILESASTNQTSMYLCASSSRRGRTSTDTQYFGPGTRLTVL.

This clonotype came up a few times. V is TRBV18 and J is TRBJ2-1; TRBD2 agrees at 7 bases. The V gene end was trimmed by 3 bases and the J gene end by 5 bases; junction bases not matched to a gene: 7. CDR1 is KGHSH, CDR2 LQKENI, per germline. The CDR3 is 15 amino acids. This chain's CDR3 is CASSPVAGVHNEQFF. DNA of the CDR3: TGTGCCAGCTCACCCGTAGCGGGCGTACACAATGAGCAGTTCTTC. The whole variable domain, remainder taken from reference TRBV18 and TRBJ2-1, is NAGVMQNPRHLVRRRGQEARLRCSPMKGHSHVYWYRQLPEEGLKFMVYLQKENIIDESGMPKERFSAEFPKEGPSILRIQQVVRGDSAAYFCASSPVAGVHNEQFFGPGTRLTVL.

Points on this clonotype: Germline is not matched at one junction end, which may reflect a read error. V gene TRBV3-1 combines with J gene TRBJ2-7, with 9 bases lining up with TRBD2. The CDR3 length is 15 residues. The germline V gene encodes CDR1 LGHDT and CDR2 YNNKEL (reference sequence). The CDR3 sequence is CASSQGGTSSHEQYF. The CDR3 DNA reads TGTGCCAGCAGCCAGGGCGGGACTAGCTCCCACGAGCAGTACTTC.

This chain uses TRBV3-1 with TRBJ2-5; D not resolved. Germline CDR1 is LGHDT and CDR2 is YNNKEL (reference sequence). This CDR3 spans 12 amino acids. V lost 4 bases and J 5 bases, leaving 8 bases between the germline ends. The CDR3 DNA reads as TGTGCCAGCAGCCGGGGTTCGGAGACCCAGTACTTC. As protein: CASSRGSETQYF.

This clonotype was observed at least ten times. The chain is built from TRBV4-1 and TRBJ1-5; 8 bases line up with TRBD1. The CDR3 runs to 17 residues. V lost 0 bases to trimming and J lost 2 bases; unmatched junction nucleotides: 6. Per the germline V gene, CDR1 is MGHRA and CDR2 is YSYEKL. The CDR3 spells CASSQDPGQGGNQPQHF. The CDR3 nucleotides read TGCGCCAGCAGCCAAGACCCCGGACAGGGTGGCAATCAGCCCCAGCATTTT.

V gene TRBV5-1 combines with J gene TRBJ1-2; D may be TRBD1 (5 bases). This CDR3 spans 14 amino acids. Deletions cut 0 bases from V and 5 bases from J, with 11 bases between. Germline loops: CDR1 SGHRS, CDR2 YFSETQ. The CDR3 nucleotides are TGCGCCAGCAGCTTGGAGACAGAAAAATATGGCTACACCTTC. This encodes CASSLETEKYGYTF.

The V call is TRBV6-5, the J call TRBJ2-7; 8 bases are a match to TRBD1. The CDR3 runs 15 residues. Germline CDR1 reads MNHEY; CDR2 reads SVGAGI. J was trimmed by 4 bases and V by 0 bases; bases with no gene match: 5. DNA of the CDR3: TGTGCCAGCAGTTACTCATCGGACAGGGTTTACGAGCAGTACTTC. Residues: CASSYSSDRVYEQYF.